This T cell receptor (beta chain) originates from a study of Graves' ophthalmopathy and Graves' hyperthyroidism. Whole-study context: Sampling took place at initial diagnosis, with peripheral blood obtained before any treatment.

Study results and limitations: An approximately 80% specificity and roughly 90% sensitivity were achieved by a 13-signature model that separated ophthalmopathy from stable hyperthyroidism. Most thyroid clonotypes expanded beyond 0.001 frequency were also found in blood. Ophthalmopathy progression predictions by the model showed 72.22% specificity and approximately 71% sensitivity.

Details on this clonotype: Antigen unknown.

The TCR beta CDR3 regions underwent amplification from RNA transcripts. Amplification began with first-round RT-PCR using HTBI primers, then second-round multiplex PCR was performed. A single record per CDR3 protein comes from TCRdb applying MiXCR to the multiplex PCR reads. The sample includes about 370,000 distinct CDR3 sequences, about a sixth seen only once; the top ten take roughly 2.3%. Germline CDR1 reads MDHEN; CDR2 reads SYDVKM. V was pared by 2 bases and J by 0 bases, with 11 bases between. The CDR3 runs 15 residues. The receptor was derived from an adult woman with stable Graves' hyperthyroidism. The specimen was peripheral blood. The genes are TRBV28 and TRBJ2-7; D call uncertain. The CDR3 DNA sequence: TGTGCCAGCAGTTTAGGATTTTCTAGCTCCTACGAGCAGTACTTC. Translating it yields CASSLGFSSSYEQYF.